This T cell receptor (beta chain) was captured in a study of T-cell memory formation after mild COVID-19. One entry per CDR3 protein, called by TCRdb with MiXCR from the 5' RACE reads. This table holds some 210,000 distinct CDR3 sequences, around 20% found once. V was shortened by 5 bases and J by 2 bases, with 15 bases between the two germline ends. CDR3 length equals 15 residues. Germline CDR1 SEHNR, CDR2 FQNEAQ (reference sequence). Sequencing was performed on PBMCs or a T cell subset sorted from them (not recorded which). This receptor was taken from an adult woman who had mild COVID-19 (a few samples of this study predate the infection). Cell type and time point are not known. This sequence joins TRBV7-9 and TRBJ2-5; no clear D gene. The CDR3 is CASSARQASQETQYF. The CDR3 coding sequence is TGTGCCAGCAGCGCGCGGCAGGCCTCTCAAGAGACCCAGTACTTC.